Listed below are T cell receptor beta chains from one sample, sequenced in a study of T cell responses to AZD1222 COVID-19 vaccine. Here immunoSEQ multiplex PCR was the method, and the copy in TCRdb shows in-frame clones only, minus some. The sample carries more than 150,000 clones, 75% to 95% recorded once. The sample here was peripheral blood, taken on day 0 of AZD1222 vaccination. Every receptor here comes from an adult in good health. Each CDR3 is given with its conserved first and last residue. D genes are given only for firm matches. Size is stated for part of the rows, as once, few or many counts, or as a class when the clone is expanded.

CDR3 protein	CDR3 DNA	clone size	V gene	J gene	D gene
CASSSGQDQETQYF	TGTGCCAGCAGCTCGGGACAGGACCAAGAGACCCAGTACTTC	.	TRBV5-6	TRBJ2-5	TRBD1
CASVLQETQYF	TGTGCCAGTGTTTTACAAGAGACCCAGTACTTC	few	TRBV2	TRBJ2-5	.
CASSLGEMNTEAFF	TGCGCCAGCAGCTTGGGGGAGATGAACACTGAAGCTTTCTTT	.	TRBV5-1	TRBJ1-1	.
CASSRYQLRSYEQYF	TGTGCCAGCAGCCGCTACCAGTTACGCTCCTACGAGCAGTACTTC	.	TRBV5-6	TRBJ2-7	.
CASSLMFRATNEKLFF	TGTGCCAGCAGCCTCATGTTCAGGGCCACTAATGAAAAACTGTTTTTT	.	TRBV11-2	TRBJ1-4	.
CASSFSGMGNQPQHF	TGTGCCAGCAGCTTCTCAGGGATGGGCAATCAGCCCCAGCATTTT	.	TRBV27	TRBJ1-5	.
CAISERDRGGEQYF	TGTGCCATCAGTGAAAGAGACAGGGGCGGCGAGCAGTACTTC	few	TRBV10-3	TRBJ2-7	TRBD1
CASSFFTSREKLFF	TGTGCCAGCAGTTTCTTTACAAGTCGTGAAAAACTGTTTTTT	.	TRBV28	TRBJ1-4	.
CTSSPPTLPDTQYF	TGCACCAGCAGCCCCCCCACCTTGCCAGATACGCAGTATTTT	once	TRBV1	TRBJ2-3	.
CASLSLAGLNTEAFF	TGTGCCAGTTTGTCGTTGGCAGGGCTCAACACTGAAGCTTTCTTT	.	TRBV6-5	TRBJ1-1	.
CASSAQGGPVGYTF	TGTGCCAGCAGCGCACAAGGGGGCCCGGTTGGCTACACCTTC	.	TRBV13	TRBJ1-2	TRBD1
CASSLRTEGDEQFF	TGTGCCAGCAGTTTACGAACCGAGGGGGATGAGCAGTTCTTC	.	TRBV27	TRBJ2-1	.
CASSLTETISTDTQYF	TGTGCCAGCAGTTTAACTGAGACGATTAGCACAGATACGCAGTATTTT	.	TRBV27	TRBJ2-3	.
CASSSPGQGNEKLFF	TGTGCCAGCAGCTCGCCGGGACAGGGCAATGAAAAACTGTTTTTT	.	TRBV5-8	TRBJ1-4	TRBD1
CASRDRDNQPQHF	TGTGCCAGCCGGGACAGAGATAATCAGCCCCAGCATTTT	.	TRBV19	TRBJ1-5	TRBD1
CATSDEGLGWTGQGPHTDTQYF	TGTGCCACCAGTGATGAGGGGTTAGGGTGGACAGGGCAAGGCCCCCACACAGATACGCAGTATTTT	.	TRBV24-1	TRBJ2-3	TRBD1
CASSIGSTGTGGYGYTF	TGTGCCAGTAGTATAGGTTCCACCGGGACAGGGGGCTATGGCTACACCTTC	.	TRBV19	TRBJ1-2	TRBD1
CASSQEQLAYNEQFF	TGTGCCAGCAGCCAAGAGCAACTAGCCTACAATGAGCAGTTCTTC	once	TRBV3-1/TRBV3-2	TRBJ2-1	.
CASTWRETQPQHF	TGTGCCTCAACCTGGCGGGAGACCCAGCCCCAGCATTTT	.	TRBV2	TRBJ1-5	.
CASSPYRTEKETQYF	TGTGCCAGCTCACCGTATCGGACTGAAAAAGAGACCCAGTACTTC	.	TRBV18	TRBJ2-5	.
CASSEFFGGARGYGYTF	TGTGCCAGCAGTGAATTCTTCGGGGGGGCGCGCGGCTATGGCTACACCTTC	.	TRBV25-1	TRBJ1-2	.
CASSYFLGDGYTF	TGTGCCAGCAGTTACTTTCTCGGGGATGGCTACACCTTC	.	TRBV6-5	TRBJ1-2	.
CASSEYGQLYEQYF	TGTGCCAGCAGTGAATACGGCCAGCTCTACGAGCAGTACTTC	.	TRBV6-1	TRBJ2-7	.